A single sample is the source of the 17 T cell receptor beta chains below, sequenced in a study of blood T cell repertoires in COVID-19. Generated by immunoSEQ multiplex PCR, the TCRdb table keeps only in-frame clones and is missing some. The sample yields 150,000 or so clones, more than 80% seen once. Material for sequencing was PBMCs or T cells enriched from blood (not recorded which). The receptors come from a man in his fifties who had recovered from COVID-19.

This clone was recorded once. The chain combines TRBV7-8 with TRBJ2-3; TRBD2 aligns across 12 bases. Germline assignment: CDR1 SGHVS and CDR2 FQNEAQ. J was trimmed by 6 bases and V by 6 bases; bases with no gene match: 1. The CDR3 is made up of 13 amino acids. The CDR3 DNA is TGTGCCAGCAGAGGGACTAGCGGGGATACGCAGTATTTT. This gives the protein CASRGTSGDTQYF.

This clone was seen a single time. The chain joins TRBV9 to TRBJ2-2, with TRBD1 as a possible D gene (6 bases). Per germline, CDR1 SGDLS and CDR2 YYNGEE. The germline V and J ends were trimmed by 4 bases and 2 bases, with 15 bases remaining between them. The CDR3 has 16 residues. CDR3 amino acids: CASSKLQGTNTGELFF. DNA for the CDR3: TGTGCCAGCAGCAAGCTCCAGGGGACAAACACCGGGGAGCTGTTTTTT.

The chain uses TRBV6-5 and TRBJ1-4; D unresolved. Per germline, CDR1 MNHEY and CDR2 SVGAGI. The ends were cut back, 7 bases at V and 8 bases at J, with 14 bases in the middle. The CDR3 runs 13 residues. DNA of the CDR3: TGTGCCAGCATTGGTACCTTGGAGGAAAAACTGTTTTTT. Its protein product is CASIGTLEEKLFF.

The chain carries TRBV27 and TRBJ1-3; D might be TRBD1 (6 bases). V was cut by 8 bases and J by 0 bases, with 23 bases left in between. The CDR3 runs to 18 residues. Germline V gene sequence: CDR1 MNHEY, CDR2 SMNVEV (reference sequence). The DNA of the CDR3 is TGTGCCAGCTATCGCCAGGGGACGAGACACAGCTCTGGAAACACCATATATTTT. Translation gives CASYRQGTRHSSGNTIYF.

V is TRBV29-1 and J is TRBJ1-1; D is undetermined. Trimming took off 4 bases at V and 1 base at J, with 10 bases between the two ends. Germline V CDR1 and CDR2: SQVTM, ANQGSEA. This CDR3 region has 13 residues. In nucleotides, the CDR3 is TGCAGCGTTGTTCCTCTAGGGAACACTGAAGCTTTCTTT. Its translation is CSVVPLGNTEAFF.

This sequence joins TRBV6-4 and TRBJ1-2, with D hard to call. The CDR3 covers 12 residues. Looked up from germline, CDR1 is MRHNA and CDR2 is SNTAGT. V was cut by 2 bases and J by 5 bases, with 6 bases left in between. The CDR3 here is CASSDPFYGYTF. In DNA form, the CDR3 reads TGTGCCAGCAGTGACCCCTTTTATGGCTACACCTTC.

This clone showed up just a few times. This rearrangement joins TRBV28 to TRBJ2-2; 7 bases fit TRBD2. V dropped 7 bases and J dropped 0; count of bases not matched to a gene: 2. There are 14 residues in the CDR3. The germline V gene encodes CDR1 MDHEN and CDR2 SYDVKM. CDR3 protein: CASKGGANTGELFF. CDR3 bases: TGTGCCAGCAAGGGAGGGGCGAACACCGGGGAGCTGTTTTTT.

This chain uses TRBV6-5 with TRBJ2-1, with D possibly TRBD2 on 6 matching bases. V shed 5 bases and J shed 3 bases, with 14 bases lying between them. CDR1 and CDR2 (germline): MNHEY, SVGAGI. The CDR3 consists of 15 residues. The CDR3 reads CASSPTRRVYNEQFF. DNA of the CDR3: TGTGCCAGCAGTCCGACTAGGCGGGTCTACAATGAGCAGTTCTTC.

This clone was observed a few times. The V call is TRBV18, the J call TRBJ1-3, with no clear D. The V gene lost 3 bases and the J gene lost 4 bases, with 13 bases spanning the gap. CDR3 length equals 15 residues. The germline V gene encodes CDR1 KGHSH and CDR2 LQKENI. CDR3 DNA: TGTGCCAGCTCACCCATCTTGCCCAGGGGAAACACCATATATTTT. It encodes CASSPILPRGNTIYF.

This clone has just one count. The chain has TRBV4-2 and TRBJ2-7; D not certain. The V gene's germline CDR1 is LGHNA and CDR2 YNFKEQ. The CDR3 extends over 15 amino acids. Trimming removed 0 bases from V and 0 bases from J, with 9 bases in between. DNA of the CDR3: TGTGCCAGCAGCCAAGACGGAGCAAGCTCCTACGAGCAGTACTTC. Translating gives CASSQDGASSYEQYF.

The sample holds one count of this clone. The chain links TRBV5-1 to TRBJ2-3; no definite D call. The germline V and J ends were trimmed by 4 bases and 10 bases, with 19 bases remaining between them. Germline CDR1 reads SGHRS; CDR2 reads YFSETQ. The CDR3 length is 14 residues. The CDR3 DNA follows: TGCGCCAGCAGCCTCACCCCCCCTTCACACCCGCAGTATTTT. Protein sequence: CASSLTPPSHPQYF.

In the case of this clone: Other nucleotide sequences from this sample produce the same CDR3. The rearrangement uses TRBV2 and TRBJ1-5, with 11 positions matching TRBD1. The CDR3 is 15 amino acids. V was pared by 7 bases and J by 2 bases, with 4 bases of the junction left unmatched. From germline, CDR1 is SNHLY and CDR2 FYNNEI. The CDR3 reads CASTRTGGGNQPQHF. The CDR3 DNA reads TGTGCCAGCACCAGGACAGGGGGCGGCAATCAGCCCCAGCATTTT.

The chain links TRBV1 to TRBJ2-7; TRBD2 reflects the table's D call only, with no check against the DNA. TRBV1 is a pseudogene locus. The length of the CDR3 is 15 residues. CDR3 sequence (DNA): TGCACCAGCAGCCTCCGGGACTCACACTCCTACGAGCAGTACTTC. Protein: CTSSLRDSHSYEQYF.

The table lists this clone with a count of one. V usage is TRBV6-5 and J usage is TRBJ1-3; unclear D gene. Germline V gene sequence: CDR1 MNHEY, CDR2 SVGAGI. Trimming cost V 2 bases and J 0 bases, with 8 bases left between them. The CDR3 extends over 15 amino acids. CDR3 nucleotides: TGTGCCAGCAGTTACGCGGTGAGCTCTGGAAACACCATATATTTT. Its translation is CASSYAVSSGNTIYF.

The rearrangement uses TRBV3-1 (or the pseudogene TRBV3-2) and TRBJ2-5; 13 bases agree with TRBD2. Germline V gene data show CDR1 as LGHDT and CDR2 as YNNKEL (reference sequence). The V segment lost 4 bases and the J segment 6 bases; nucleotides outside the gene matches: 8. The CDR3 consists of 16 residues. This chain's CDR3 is CASSLGLAGPDQTQYF. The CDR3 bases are TGTGCCAGCAGCCTGGGACTAGCGGGGCCAGATCAGACCCAGTACTTC.

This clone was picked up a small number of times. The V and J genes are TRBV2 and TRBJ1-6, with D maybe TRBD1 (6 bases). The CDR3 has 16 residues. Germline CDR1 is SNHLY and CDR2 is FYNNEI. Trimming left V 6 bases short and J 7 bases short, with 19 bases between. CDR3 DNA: TGTGCCAGCAGGGGCAGGGGCGCCACGGCCAATTCACCCCTCCACTTT. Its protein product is CASRGRGATANSPLHF.

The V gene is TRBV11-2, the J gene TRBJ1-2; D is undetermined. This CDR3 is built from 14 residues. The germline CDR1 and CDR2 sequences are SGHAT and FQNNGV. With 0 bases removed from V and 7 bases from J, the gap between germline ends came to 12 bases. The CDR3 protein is CASSLDRRPGGYTF. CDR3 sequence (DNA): TGTGCCAGCAGCTTAGATAGGAGACCGGGTGGCTACACCTTC.